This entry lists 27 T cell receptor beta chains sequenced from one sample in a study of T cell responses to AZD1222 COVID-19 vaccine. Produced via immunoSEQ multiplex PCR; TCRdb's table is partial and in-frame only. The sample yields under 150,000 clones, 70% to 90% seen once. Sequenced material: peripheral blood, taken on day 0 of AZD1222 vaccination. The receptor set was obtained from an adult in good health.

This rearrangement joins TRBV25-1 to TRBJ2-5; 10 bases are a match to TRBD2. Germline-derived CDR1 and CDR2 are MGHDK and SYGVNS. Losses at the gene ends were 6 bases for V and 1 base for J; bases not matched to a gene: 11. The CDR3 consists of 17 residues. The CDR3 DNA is TGTGCCAGCAGAGAGGGTATAGCGGGGGGCCCCCAAGAGACCCAGTACTTC. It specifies CASREGIAGGPQETQYF.

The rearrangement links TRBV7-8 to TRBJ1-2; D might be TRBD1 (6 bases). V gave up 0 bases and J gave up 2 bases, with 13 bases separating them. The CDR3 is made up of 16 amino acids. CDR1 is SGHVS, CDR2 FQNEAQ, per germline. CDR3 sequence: CASSLATGRINYGYTF. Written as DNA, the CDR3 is TGTGCCAGCAGCTTAGCGACAGGAAGGATAAACTATGGCTACACCTTC.

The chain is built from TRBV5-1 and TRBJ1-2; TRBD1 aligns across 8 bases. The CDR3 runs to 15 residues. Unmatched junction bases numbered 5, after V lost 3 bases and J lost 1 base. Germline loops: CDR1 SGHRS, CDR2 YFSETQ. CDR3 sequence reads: CASSSDRGVNYGYTF. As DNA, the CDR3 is TGCGCCAGCAGCTCAGACAGGGGAGTTAACTATGGCTACACCTTC.

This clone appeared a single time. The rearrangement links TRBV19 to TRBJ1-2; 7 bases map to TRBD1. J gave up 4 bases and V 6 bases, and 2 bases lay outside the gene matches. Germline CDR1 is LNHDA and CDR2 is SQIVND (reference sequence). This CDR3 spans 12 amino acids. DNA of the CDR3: TGTGCCAGTAGGACAGGGATCTATGGCTACACCTTC. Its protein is CASRTGIYGYTF.

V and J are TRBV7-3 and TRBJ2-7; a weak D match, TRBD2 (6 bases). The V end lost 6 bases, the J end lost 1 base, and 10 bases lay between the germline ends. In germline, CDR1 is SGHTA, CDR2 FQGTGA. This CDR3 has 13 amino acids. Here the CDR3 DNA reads TGTGCCAGCAGTCGGGACTTTTCCTACGAGCAGTACTTC. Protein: CASSRDFSYEQYF.

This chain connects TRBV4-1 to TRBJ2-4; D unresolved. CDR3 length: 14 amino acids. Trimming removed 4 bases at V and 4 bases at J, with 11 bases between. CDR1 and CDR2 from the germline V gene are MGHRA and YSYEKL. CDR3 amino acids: CASSPILGKNIQYF. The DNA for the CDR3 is TGCGCCAGCAGCCCTATTCTAGGGAAAAACATTCAGTACTTC.

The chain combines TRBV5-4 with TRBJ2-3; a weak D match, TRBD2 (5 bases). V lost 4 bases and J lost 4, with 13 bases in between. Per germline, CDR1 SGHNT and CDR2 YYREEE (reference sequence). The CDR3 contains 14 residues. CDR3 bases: TGTGCCAGCAGCCGACTACGTCGAGCAGATACGCAGTATTTT. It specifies CASSRLRRADTQYF.

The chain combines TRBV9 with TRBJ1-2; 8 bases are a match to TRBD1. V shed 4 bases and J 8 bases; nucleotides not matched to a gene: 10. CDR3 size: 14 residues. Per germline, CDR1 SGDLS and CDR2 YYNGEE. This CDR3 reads CASSLTQGAMGYTF. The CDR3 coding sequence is TGTGCCAGCAGCCTGACGCAGGGGGCAATGGGCTACACCTTC.

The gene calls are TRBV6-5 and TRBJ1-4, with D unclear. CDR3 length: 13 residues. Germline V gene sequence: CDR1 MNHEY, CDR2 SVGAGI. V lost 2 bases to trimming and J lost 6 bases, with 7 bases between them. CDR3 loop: CASSYGPHEKLFF. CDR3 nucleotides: TGTGCCAGCAGTTACGGGCCTCATGAAAAACTGTTTTTT.

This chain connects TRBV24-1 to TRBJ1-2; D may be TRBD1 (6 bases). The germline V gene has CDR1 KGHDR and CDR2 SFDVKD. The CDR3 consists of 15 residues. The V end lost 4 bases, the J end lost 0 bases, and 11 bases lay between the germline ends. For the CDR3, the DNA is TGTGCCACCAGTGAGCCAGGGGATGCTAACTATGGCTACACCTTC. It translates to CATSEPGDANYGYTF.

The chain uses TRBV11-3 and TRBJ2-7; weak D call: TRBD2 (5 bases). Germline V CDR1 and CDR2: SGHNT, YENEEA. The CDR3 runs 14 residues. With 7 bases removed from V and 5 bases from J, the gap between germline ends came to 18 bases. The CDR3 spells CASTHRRAGDEQYF. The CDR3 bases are TGTGCCAGCACCCATCGGCGGGCTGGCGACGAGCAGTACTTC.

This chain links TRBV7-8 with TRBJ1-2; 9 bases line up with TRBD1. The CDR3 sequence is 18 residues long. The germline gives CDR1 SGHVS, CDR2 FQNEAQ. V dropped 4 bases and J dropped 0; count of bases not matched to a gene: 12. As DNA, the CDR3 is TGTGCCAGCAGCTCAGTCCCGGGACAGGGTCTAGCTAACTATGGCTACACCTTC. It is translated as CASSSVPGQGLANYGYTF.

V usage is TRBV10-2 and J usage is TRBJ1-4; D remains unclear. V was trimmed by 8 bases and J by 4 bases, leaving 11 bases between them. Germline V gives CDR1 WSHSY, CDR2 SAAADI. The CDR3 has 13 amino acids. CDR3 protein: CASGERYNEKLFF. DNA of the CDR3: TGCGCCAGCGGAGAGCGTTATAATGAAAAACTGTTTTTT.

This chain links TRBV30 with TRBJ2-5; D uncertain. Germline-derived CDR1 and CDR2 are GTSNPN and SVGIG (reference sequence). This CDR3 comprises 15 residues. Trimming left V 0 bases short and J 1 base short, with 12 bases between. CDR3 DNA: TGTGCCTGGAGTGTAAATCTGGGCCCCCAAGAGACCCAGTACTTC. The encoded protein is CAWSVNLGPQETQYF. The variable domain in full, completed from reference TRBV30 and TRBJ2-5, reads SQTIHQWPATLVQPVGSPLSLECTVEGTSNPNLYWYRQAAGRGLQLLFYSVGIGQISSEVPQNLSASRPQDRQFILSSKKLLLSDSGFYLCAWSVNLGPQETQYFGPGTRLLVL.

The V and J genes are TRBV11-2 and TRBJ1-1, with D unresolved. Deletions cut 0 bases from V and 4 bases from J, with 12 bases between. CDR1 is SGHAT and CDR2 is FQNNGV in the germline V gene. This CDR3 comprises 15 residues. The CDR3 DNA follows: TGTGCCAGCAGCTTAGACCCCGCGGGTGCCACTGAAGCTTTCTTT. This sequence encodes CASSLDPAGATEAFF.

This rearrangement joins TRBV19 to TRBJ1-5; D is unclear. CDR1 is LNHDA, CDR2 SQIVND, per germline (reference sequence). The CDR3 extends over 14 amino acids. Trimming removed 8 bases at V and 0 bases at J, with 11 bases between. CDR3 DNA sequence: TGTGCCAGTGCGGGGTTGAATAGCAATCAGCCCCAGCATTTT. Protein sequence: CASAGLNSNQPQHF.

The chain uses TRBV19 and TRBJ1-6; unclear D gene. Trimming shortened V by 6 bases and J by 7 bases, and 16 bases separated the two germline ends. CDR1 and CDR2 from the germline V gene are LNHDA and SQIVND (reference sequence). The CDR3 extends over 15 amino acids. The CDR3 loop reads CASSLVRGRNSPLHF. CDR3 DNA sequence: TGTGCCAGTAGCCTGGTCCGCGGTCGGAATTCACCCCTCCACTTT.

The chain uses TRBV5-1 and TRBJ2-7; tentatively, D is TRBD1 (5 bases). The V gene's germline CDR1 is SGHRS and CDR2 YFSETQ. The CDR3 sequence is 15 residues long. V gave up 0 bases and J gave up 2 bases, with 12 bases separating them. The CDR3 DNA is TGCGCCAGCAGCTTGGGCAGGGCCACCCCCTACGAGCAGTACTTC. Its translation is CASSLGRATPYEQYF.

CDR3 protein: CASSQTAGGGGYTF. The CDR3 DNA follows: TGTGCCAGCAGCCAAACCGCAGGGGGGGGTGGCTACACCTTC. V and J are TRBV3-1 (or the pseudogene TRBV3-2) and TRBJ1-2; 7 bases align to TRBD1. With 2 bases clipped from V and 7 bases from J, the junction kept 7 bases outside the gene matches. This CDR3 region has 14 residues. Germline V gives CDR1 LGHDT, CDR2 YNNKEL (reference sequence).

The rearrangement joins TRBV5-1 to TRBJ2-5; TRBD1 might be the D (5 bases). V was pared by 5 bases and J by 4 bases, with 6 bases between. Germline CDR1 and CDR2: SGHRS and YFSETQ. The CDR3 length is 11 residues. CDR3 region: CASRRGETQYF. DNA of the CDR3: TGCGCCAGCAGAAGGGGAGAGACCCAGTACTTC.

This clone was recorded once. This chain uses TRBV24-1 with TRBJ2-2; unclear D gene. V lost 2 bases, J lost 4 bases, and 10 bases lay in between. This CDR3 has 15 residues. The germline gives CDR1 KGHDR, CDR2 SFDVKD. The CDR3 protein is CATSDSRTVTGELFF. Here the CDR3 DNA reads TGTGCCACCAGTGATTCGAGGACGGTCACCGGGGAGCTGTTTTTT.

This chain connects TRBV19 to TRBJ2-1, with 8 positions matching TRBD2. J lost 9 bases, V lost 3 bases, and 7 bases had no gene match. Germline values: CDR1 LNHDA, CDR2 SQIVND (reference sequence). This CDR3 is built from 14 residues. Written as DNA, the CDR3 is TGTGCCAGTAGTATGGCGGGGGGATTTGGTGAGCAGTTCTTC. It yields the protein CASSMAGGFGEQFF.

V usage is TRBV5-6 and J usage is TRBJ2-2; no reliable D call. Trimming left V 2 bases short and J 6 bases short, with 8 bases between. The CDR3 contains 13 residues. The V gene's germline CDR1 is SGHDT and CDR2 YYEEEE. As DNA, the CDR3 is TGTGCCAGCAGCTTATGGGGTTCCGGGGAGCTGTTTTTT. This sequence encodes CASSLWGSGELFF.

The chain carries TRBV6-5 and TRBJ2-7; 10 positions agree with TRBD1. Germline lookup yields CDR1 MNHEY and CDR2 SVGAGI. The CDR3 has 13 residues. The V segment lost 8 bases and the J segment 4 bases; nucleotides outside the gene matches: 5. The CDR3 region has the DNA TGTGCCAGCGAGTGGGGACAGGGGTACGAGCAGTACTTC. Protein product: CASEWGQGYEQYF.

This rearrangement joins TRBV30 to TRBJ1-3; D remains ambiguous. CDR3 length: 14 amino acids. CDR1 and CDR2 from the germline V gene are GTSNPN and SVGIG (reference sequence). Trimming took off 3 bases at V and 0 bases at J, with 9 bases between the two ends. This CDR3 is CAWREISSGNTIYF. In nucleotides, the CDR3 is TGTGCCTGGAGGGAAATTAGCTCTGGAAACACCATATATTTT.

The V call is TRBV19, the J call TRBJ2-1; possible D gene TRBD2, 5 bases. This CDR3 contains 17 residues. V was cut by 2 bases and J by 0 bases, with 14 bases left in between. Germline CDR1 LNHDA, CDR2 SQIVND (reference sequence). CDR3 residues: CASSIRSGMGSYNEQFF. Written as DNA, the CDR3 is TGTGCCAGTAGTATAAGGTCGGGGATGGGCTCCTACAATGAGCAGTTCTTC.

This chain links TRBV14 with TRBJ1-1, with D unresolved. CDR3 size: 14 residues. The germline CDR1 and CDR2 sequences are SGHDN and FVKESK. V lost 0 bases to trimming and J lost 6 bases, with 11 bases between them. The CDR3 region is CASSQDRSGAEAFF. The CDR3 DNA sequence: TGTGCCAGCAGCCAAGATCGGAGTGGGGCTGAAGCTTTCTTT.